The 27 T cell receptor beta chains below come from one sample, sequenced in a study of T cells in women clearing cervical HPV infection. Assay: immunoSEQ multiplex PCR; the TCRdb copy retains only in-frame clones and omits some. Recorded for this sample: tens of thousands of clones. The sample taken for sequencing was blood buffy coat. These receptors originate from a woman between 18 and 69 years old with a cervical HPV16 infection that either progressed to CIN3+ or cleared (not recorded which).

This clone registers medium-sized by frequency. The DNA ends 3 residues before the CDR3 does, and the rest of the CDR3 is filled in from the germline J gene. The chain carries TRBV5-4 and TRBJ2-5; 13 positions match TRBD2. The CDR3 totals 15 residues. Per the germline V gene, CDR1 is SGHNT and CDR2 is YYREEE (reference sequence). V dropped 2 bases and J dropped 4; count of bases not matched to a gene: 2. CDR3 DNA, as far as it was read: TGTGCCAGCAGCTTAAGACTAGCGGGGGGAGAGACC. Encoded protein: CASSLRLAGGET. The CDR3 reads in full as CASSLRLAGGETQYF.

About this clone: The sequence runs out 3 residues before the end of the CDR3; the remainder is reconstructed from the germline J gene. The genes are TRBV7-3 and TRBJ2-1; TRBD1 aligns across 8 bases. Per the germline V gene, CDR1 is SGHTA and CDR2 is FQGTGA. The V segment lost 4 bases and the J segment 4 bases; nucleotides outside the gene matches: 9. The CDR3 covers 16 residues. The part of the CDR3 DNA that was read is TGTGCCAGCAGCTCTTACGGACAGGGAGGTTACAATGAG. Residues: CASSSYGQGGYNE. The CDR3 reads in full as CASSSYGQGGYNEQFF.

CDR3 bases read: TGCAGTGCTAGGAGGTCGGGGGGGAACACTGAA. This gives the protein CSARRSGGNTE. The full CDR3 sequence reads CSARRSGGNTEAFF. The genes are TRBV20-1 and TRBJ1-1, with D possibly being TRBD1 (5 bases). The sequence runs out 3 residues before the end of the CDR3; the remainder is reconstructed from the germline J gene. In germline, CDR1 is DFQATT, CDR2 SNEGSKA (reference sequence). CDR3 length: 14 residues. V lost 3 bases, J lost 1 base, and 12 bases lay in between.

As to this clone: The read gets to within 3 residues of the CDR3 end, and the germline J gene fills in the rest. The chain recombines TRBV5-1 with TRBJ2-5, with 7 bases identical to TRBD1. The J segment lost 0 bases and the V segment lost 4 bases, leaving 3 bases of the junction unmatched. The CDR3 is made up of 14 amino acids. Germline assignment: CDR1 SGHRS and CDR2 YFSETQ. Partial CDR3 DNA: TGCGCCAGCAGCCCTGGGACAGACCAAGAGACC. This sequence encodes CASSPGTDQET. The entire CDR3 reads CASSPGTDQETQYF.

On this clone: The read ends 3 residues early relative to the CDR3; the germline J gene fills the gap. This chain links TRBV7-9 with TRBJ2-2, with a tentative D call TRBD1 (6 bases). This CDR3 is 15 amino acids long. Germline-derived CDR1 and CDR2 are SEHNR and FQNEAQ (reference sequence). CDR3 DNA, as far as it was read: TGTGCCAGCAGCTTATTTAGGGACATGGGAGAAAAG. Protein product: CASSLFRDMGEK. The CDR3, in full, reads CASSLFRDMGEKLFF.

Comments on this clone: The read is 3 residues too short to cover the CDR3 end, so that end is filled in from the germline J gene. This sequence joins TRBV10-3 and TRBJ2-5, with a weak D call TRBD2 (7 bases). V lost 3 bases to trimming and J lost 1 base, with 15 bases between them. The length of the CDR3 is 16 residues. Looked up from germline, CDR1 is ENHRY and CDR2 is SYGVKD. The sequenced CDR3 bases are TGTGCCATCAGTGATTCTTCCCGGGGGGCCCAAGAGACC. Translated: CAISDSSRGAQET. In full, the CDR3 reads CAISDSSRGAQETQYF.

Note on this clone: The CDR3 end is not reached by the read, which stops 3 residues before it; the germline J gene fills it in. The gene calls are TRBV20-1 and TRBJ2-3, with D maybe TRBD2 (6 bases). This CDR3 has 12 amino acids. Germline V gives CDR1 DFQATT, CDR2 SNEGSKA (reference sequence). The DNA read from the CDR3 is TGCAGTGCTAGATGGCGGGATGAGACG. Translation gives CSARWRDET. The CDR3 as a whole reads CSARWRDETQYF.

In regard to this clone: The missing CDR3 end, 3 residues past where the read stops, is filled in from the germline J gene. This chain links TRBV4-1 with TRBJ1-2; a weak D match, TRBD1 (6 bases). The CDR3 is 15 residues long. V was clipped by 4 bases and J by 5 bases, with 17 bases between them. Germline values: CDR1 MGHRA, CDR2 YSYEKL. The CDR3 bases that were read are TGCGCCAGCAGCCCCAATGTGGGAGACAGGTATGGC. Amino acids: CASSPNVGDRYG. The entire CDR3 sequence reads CASSPNVGDRYGYTF.

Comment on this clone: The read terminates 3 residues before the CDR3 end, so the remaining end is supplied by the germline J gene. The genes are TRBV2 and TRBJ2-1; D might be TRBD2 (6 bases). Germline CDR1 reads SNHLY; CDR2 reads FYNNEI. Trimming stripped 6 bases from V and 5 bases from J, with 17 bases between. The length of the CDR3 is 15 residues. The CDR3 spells CASRAAGLPDNEQFF. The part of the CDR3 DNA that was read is TGTGCCAGCAGGGCCGCCGGACTACCAGACAATGAG.

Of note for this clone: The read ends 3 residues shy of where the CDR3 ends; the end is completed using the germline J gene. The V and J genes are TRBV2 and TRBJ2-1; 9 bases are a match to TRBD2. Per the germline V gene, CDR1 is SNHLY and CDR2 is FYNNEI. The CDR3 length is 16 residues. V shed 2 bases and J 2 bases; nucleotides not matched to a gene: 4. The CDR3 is CASSEWASGTYNEQFF. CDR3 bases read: TGTGCCAGCAGTGAATGGGCTAGCGGGACCTACAATGAG.

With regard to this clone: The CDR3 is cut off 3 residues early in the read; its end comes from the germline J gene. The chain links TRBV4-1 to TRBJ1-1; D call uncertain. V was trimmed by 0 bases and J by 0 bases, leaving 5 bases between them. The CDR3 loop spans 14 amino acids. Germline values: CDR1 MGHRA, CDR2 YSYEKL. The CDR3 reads CASSQERVNTEAFF. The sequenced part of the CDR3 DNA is TGCGCCAGCAGCCAAGAAAGGGTGAACACTGAA.

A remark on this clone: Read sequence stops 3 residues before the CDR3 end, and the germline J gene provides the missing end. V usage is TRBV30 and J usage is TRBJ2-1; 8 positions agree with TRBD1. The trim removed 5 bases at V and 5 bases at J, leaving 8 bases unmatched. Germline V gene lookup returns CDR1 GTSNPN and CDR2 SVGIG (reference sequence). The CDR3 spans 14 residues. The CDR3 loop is CAWARDRKNNEQFF. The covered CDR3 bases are TGTGCCTGGGCTCGGGACAGGAAAAACAATGAG.

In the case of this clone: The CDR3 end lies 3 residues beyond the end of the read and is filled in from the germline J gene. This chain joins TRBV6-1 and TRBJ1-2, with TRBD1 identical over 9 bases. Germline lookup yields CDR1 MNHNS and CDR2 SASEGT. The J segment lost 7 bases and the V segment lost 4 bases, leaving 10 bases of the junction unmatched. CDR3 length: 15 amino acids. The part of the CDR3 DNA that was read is TGTGCCAGCAGTGCGGGGGGACAGGGAGGAAGTGGC. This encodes CASSAGGQGGSG. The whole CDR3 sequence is CASSAGGQGGSGYTF.

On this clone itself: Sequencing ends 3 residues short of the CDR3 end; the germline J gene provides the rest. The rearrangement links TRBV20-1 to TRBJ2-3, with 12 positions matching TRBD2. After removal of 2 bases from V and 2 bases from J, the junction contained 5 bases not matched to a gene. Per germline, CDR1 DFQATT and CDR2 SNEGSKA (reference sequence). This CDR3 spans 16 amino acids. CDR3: CSARPTSGGYTDTQYF. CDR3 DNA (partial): TGCAGTGCTAGACCTACTAGCGGGGGGTACACAGATACG.

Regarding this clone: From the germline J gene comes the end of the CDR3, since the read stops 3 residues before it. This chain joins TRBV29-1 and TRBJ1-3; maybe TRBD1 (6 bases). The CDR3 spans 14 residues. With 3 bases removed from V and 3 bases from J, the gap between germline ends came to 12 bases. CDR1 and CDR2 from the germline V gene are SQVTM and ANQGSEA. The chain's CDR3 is CSVDIQGFGNTIYF. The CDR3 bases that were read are TGCAGCGTTGATATACAGGGCTTTGGAAACACC.

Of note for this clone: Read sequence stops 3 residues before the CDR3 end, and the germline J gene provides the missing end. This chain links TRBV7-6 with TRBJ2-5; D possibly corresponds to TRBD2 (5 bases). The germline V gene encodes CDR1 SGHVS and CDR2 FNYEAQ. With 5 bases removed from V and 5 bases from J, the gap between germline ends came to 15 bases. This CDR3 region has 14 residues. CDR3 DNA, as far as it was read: TGTGCCAGCAGCCCGGAGGCGGGTCCGGAGACC. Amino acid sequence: CASSPEAGPET. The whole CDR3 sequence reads CASSPEAGPETQYF.

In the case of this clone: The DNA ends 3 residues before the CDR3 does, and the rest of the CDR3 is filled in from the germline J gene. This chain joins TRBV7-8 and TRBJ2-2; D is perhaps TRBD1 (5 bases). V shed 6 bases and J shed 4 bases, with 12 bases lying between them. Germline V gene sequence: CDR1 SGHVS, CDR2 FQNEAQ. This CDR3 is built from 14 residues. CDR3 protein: CASRPRVGTGELFF. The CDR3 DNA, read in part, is TGTGCCAGCAGGCCCAGGGTGGGCACCGGGGAG.

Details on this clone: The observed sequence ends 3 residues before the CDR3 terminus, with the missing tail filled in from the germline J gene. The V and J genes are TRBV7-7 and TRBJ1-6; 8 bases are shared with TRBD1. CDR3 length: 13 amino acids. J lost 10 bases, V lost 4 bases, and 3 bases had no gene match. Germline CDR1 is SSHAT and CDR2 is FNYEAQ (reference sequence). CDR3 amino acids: CASSSDRGSPLHF. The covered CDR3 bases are TGTGCCAGCAGCTCCGACAGGGGATCACCC.

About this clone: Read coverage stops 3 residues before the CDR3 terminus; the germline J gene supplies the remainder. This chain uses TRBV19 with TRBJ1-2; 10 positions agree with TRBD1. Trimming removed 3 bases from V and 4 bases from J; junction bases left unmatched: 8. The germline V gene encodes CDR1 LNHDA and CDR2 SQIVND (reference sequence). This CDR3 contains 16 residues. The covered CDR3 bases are TGTGCCAGTAGTATTTCCCGGACAGGGGGAGCCTATGGC. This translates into CASSISRTGGAYG. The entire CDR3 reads CASSISRTGGAYGYTF.

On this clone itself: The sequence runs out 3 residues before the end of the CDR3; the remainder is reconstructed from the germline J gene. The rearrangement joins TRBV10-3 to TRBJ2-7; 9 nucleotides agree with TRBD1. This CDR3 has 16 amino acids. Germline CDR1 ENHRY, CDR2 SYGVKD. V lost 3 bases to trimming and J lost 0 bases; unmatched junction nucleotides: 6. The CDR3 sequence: CAISDSDRGISYEQYF. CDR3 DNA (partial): TGTGCCATCAGTGATTCCGACAGGGGGATCTCCTACGAG.

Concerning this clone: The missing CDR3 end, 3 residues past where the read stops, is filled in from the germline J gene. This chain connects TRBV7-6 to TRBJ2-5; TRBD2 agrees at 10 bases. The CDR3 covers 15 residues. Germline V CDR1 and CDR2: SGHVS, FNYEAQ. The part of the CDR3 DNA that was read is TGTGCCAGCAGCCCAAGCGGGGGGGCTATAGATACC. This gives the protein CASSPSGGAIDT. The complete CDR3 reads CASSPSGGAIDTQYF. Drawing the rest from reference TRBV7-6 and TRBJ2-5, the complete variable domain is GAGVSQSPRYKVTKRGQDVALRCDPISGHVSLYWYRQALGQGPEFLTYFNYEAQQDKSGLPNDRFSAERPEGSISTLTIQRTEQRDSAMYRCASSPSGGAIDTQYFGPGTRLLVL.

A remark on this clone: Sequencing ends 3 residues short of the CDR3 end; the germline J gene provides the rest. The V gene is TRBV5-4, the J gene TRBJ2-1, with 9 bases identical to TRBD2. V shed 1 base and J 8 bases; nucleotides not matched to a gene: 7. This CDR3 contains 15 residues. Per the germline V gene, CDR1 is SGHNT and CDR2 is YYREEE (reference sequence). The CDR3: CASSLSSGSLDEQFF. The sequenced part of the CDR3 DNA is TGTGCCAGCAGCTTGAGTAGCGGGAGTCTCGATGAG.

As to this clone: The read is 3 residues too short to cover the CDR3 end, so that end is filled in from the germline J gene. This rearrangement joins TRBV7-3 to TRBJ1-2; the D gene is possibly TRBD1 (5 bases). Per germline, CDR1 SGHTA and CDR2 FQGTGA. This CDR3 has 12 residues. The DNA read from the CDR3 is TGTGCCAGCAGTTCCACAGCGGGGGAC. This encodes CASSSTAGD. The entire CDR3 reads CASSSTAGDYTF.

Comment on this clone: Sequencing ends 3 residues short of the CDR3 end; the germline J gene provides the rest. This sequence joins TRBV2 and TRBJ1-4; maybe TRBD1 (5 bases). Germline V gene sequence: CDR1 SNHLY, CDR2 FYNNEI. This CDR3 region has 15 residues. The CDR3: CASSEEQGYNSPLFF. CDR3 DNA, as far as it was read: TGTGCCAGCAGTGAGGAGCAGGGTTATAATTCACCA.

CDR3 amino acids: CASRLAVTGELFF. Partial CDR3 DNA: TGTGCCAGCAGACTAGCGGTAACCGGGGAG. The V and J genes are TRBV2 and TRBJ2-2, with 8 bases matching TRBD2. The read terminates 3 residues ahead of where the CDR3 ends, so the germline J gene completes it. Germline V gene lookup returns CDR1 SNHLY and CDR2 FYNNEI. V lost 6 bases, J lost 5 bases, and 2 bases stayed unmatched. The CDR3 has 13 residues.

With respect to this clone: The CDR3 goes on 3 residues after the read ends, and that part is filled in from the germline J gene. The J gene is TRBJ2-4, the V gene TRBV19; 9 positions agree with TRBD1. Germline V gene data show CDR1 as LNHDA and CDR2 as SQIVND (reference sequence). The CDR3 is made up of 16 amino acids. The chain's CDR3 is CASLHVPGQGFDGQYF. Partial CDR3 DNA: TGTGCCAGCCTCCATGTCCCGGGACAGGGTTTCGATGGT.

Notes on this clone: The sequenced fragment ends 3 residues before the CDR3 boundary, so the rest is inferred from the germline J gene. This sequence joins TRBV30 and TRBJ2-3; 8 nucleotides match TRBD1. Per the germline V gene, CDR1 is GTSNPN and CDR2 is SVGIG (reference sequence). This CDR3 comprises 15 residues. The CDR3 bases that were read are TGTGCCTGCTCCGGGACAGGTTTTTACAATCAGCCG. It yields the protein CACSGTGFYNQP. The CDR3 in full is CACSGTGFYNQPQYF.